This TCR beta chain was captured by sequencing in a study of cytomegalovirus exposure and HLA in healthy donors. As concerns this clone: Its antigen is unidentified.

CDR1 and CDR2 from the germline V gene are SGHVS and FNYEAQ. V lost 11 bases and J lost 5; bases outside the gene matches: 6. The CDR3 extends over 13 amino acids. Every donor was a healthy person donating bone marrow. General study results and limits: Investigators reported 150 to 200 TCR beta chains as tied to cytomegalovirus.

Amplification used 60 Vbeta primers and 13 Jbeta primers. The repertoire was sequenced with immunoSEQ multiplex PCR; TCRdb's copy has only in-frame clones and lacks some. The sample contains about 180,000 clones, 77% of which appear only once. The TCR comes from a man aged 18 to 35 in good health and CMV-seronegative. J is TRBJ2-2 and V is TRBV7-6; 9 bases map to TRBD1. The sample comprised PBMCs. CDR3 sequence (DNA): TGTGCCGTCAGACAGGGGGTAACCGGGGAGCTGTTTTTT. The encoded protein is CAVRQGVTGELFF.